The entry below describes one T cell receptor beta chain. These data originate in a study of graft-versus-host responses after intestinal transplantation. Sequencing used immunoSEQ multiplex PCR; TCRdb keeps in-frame clones, though not all of them. The sample records 4,000 or so clones, around 75% being singletons. Lymphocytes (intraepithelial and lamina propria) were released by processing the graft tissue. The material was ileum tissue, obtained approximately 350 days after intestinal transplantation. This clonotype was obtained from a human patient who received an intestinal transplant, so some T cells may come from the graft donor.

The CDR3 loop reads CASCAGGTDTQYF. DNA of the CDR3: TGTGCCAGCTGTGCGGGGGGCACAGATACGCAGTATTTT. V is TRBV18 and J is TRBJ2-3; 7 positions match TRBD2. The CDR3 length is 13 residues. The V segment lost 7 bases and the J segment 1 base; nucleotides outside the gene matches: 2. Per the germline V gene, CDR1 is KGHSH and CDR2 is LQKENI.